The text below deals with one T cell receptor (beta chain). The sample holds a few counts of this clone. The antigen this receptor binds is unknown. Per-base quality was not reported, and no clone a single base away is much larger than it. Library creation used the immunoSEQ multiplex PCR assay. Adaptive Biotechnologies carried out TCRB amplification, library preparation, sequencing and preliminary bioinformatics at Survey level resolution. The original pipeline was this. Clonality was calculated in R as 1 minus normalized Shannon entropy, and the Gini index was calculated with the R package ineq. Overlap score was defined as the summed counts of shared sequences divided by the total counts of all sequences in both compared samples. Fisher's exact test, with an assumed theoretical repertoire of 10^7 TCRB sequences, was used to assess the significance of shared clonotypes. Here the immuneACCESS table is served through TCRdb, limited to in-frame sequences with V and J called. Missing clones are a known gap in these copies; in checked studies unresolved V genes cover under half, and the rest lacks a known reason. V and J calls and clone size are as listed in that table; D and trimming were resolved from the DNA. The sample table records approximately 11,000 clones; over 80% of these occur just once. The ten top clones hold roughly 0.87% of the sample.

The data were obtained in a study of follicular helper T cells after annual influenza vaccination (dated by TCRdb to the late 2010s). Notes on the research overall: After each seasonal influenza vaccination, blood was collected on days 0, 7 and 28. To study recall of cTfh clones, some subjects were followed across successive annual vaccinations spanning the 2013-2014, 2014-2015 and 2015-2016 seasons. One week after vaccination, a second recruited cohort of 12 to 13 subjects (Table S1) displayed a similar ICOS+CD38+ cTfh response. Six subjects had multi-year samples: four covered two vaccination seasons and two covered three seasons. The 2013-2014 samples were cryopreserved, while the 2015 samples were processed right after collection. The study at large found these results: When influenza clone enrichment was assessed, the possibility that the much larger non-cTfh compartments were undersampled could not be excluded. Productive TCRB sequences were recovered from only about 9-23% of analyzed cells, so rare clonotypes could not be sampled. With successive annual vaccinations, a recurrent oligoclonal ICOS+CD38+ cTfh response was recalled, and this response contained tetramer and AIM influenza-specific clonotypes. ICOS+CD38+ cTfh clonality correlated with the frequency of that population, and its change correlated with the change in circulating plasmablast frequency. Day 7 ICOS+CD38+ clones were most often found later in ICOS-CD38- cTfh, suggesting that subset may serve as a memory reservoir.

Trimming leaves V shorter by 4 bases and J shorter by 6 bases, with the junction holding 4 bases beyond the gene matches. There are 14 amino acids in the CDR3, from cysteine to phenylalanine inclusive. Just the 42-base CDR3 DNA is kept, in frame starting at base 1. Via the germline V gene, CDR1 is SGHTA and CDR2 FQGNSA. Adults were given seasonal inactivated influenza vaccine (Fluvarix), and sorted blood CD4 subsets were followed by TCRB sequencing before and after vaccination. To be eligible, subjects had to live in the community and must not have received influenza vaccine in the previous 6 months. Subjects were excluded for influenza vaccine contraindications, substance abuse, HIV/AIDS, active malignancy, immunomodulatory medication, or active illness such as respiratory infection. Between roughly 35 and 100 mL of blood was sampled per time point. Either Ficoll-Paque PLUS or SepMate separation was used to isolate PBMC. As a non-Tfh subset for comparison, CXCR5- memory CD4 T cells were sorted. Before DNA was extracted, the cell subsets were sorted from PBMC using a BD FACS Aria.

The chain is made from TRBV7-2 and TRBJ2-7; a stretch of 12 junction bases matches TRBD2. This sample comprised CXCR5- memory CD4+ T cells sorted from blood, obtained 6 weeks after influenza vaccination. The cell subset or site label corresponds to: CXCR5- memory CD4 T cells. This sequence originates from an adult who received the influenza vaccine. The CDR3 loop reads CASSSRLAGAEQYF. DNA sequence: TGTGCCAGCAGCTCGAGACTAGCGGGAGCCGAGCAGTACTTC.